This TCR beta chain originates from a study of blood T cells in healthy people across ages. For the study at large: When template switching was applied, about one barcoded beta molecule was captured per two T cells.

Comments on this clonotype: As yet, its antigen is unknown.

PCR was performed a second time for about 6 to 12 cycles using a sample-barcoded 5' primer and a J-beta primer mix. Each cDNA was tagged by a template-switch adaptor containing 12 random nucleotides. TCRdb recomputed calls from the 5' RACE reads with MiXCR, one row per CDR3 protein. Here the sample spans about 380,000 distinct CDR3 sequences, 45% to 65% being singletons. General study points: PBMC samples, being unsorted, prevented any conclusive comparison of naive and antigen-experienced cells.

The germline V gene encodes CDR1 SGHKS and CDR2 YYEKEE (reference sequence). Between the trimmed V and J ends, which lost 2 bases and 9 bases, there was a span of 10 bases. This CDR3 contains 12 residues. The receptor's source is a man aged 60 to 69 in good health. Sequenced input: blood. V gene TRBV5-5 combines with J gene TRBJ2-3, with D hard to call. The CDR3 loop is CASSFDFGTQYF. The CDR3 DNA sequence: TGTGCCAGCAGCTTTGACTTTGGAACGCAGTATTTT. The variable domain in full, with the rest retrieved from reference TRBV5-5 and TRBJ2-3, is DAGVTQSPTHLIKTRGQQVTLRCSPISGHKSVSWYQQVLGQGPQFIFQYYEKEERGRGNFPDRFSARQFPNYSSELNVNALLLGDSALYLCASSFDFGTQYFGPGTRLTVL.